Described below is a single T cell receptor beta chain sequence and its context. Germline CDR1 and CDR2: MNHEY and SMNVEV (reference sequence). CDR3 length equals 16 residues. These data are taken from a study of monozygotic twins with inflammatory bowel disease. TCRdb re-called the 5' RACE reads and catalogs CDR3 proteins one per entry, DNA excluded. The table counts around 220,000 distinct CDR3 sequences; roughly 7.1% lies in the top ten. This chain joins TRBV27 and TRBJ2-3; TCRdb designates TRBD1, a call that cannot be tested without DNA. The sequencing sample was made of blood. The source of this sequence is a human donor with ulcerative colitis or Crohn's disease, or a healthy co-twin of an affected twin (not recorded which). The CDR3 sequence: CASSGRTVPQADTQYF.